This T cell receptor (beta chain) was profiled in a study of T cells in Graves' hyperthyroidism and ophthalmopathy. Amplification targeted TCR beta CDR3 regions from RNA transcripts. The TCR CDR3 was amplified in a first-round RT-PCR using the HTBI primer set. TCRdb re-analysed the multiplex PCR reads in MiXCR, keeping a single row per CDR3 protein. The sample shows roughly 100,000 distinct CDR3 sequences, about 50% of them seen only once. CDR3 length: 13 residues. V lost 10 bases and J lost 6; bases outside the gene matches: 6. The germline CDR1 and CDR2 sequences are ENHRY and SYGVKD. This chain joins TRBV10-3 and TRBJ1-2, with TRBD1 matching 12 bases. Sequencing was performed on blood. The sequence derives from a middle-aged man with Graves' hyperthyroidism. The CDR3 region has the DNA TGTGCCACTTGGGGGACAGGGGGCGATGGCTACACCTTC. Translated, it gives CATWGTGGDGYTF.